This T cell receptor beta chain was observed in a study of blood T cells in healthy people across ages (dated by TCRdb to between 2015 and 2016). Study-level background: Template switching captured roughly one uniquely barcoded TCR beta cDNA molecule per two T cells in model experiments. For two donors (one aged 18 to 29 and one aged 80 or older), the study analyzed two additional independent replicas of 1 million unique cDNA reads from the same blood draw. To avoid experimental bias, donors of different ages were randomly spread across the sequencing lanes. The donors were split into four age groups: young (average about 16 years), middle-aged (more than 35), aged (more than 55) and long-lived (about 74). Using deep sequencing normalized with unique cDNA molecular identifiers, the study measured how TCR beta repertoire diversity changes with age. General conclusions and limits of the study: Total diversity estimates from one million sequenced T cells were considered lower bounds and underestimates. Bulk unsorted PBMC profiling prevented conclusive comparison of naive and antigen-experienced compartments. There was a strong correlation between observed TCR beta diversity and the percentage of naive T cells measured by flow cytometry. The CMV infection status of donors was not known, potentially confounding age-related changes in expanded clonotypes. The long-lived group showed more naive CD4+ T cells, fewer expanded clones and increased TCR diversity than the aged group, suggesting age selection. As age increased, observed TCR beta diversity per million T cells dropped in a roughly linear way, and a significant reduction was already evident by age around 41.

The roughly 42 donors, aged 6 to 90 years, were systemically healthy Caucasian individuals from Russia. Roughly 11 milliliters of peripheral blood were drawn from each donor into EDTA-treated Vacutainer tubes. Ficoll-Paque density-gradient centrifugation was used to isolate PBMCs, with at least 7 million per sample. Total RNA, at least 6 micrograms per sample, was extracted from PBMCs with Trizol reagent. The percentages of naive CD45RAhigh/CD27high T cells were determined by flow cytometry on a PBMC aliquot from every donor. The CDR3 holds 15 amino acids from the cysteine to the phenylalanine. Kept here is only the CDR3 DNA, which spans 45 bases and is read in frame from base 1. From a lookup of the germline V gene (reference sequence), CDR1 and CDR2 are MNHEY and SMNVEV. Trimming leaves V shorter by 2 bases and J shorter by 11 bases, with the junction holding 13 bases beyond the gene matches. Note on this clonotype: Its antigen is currently not known. No base quality information exists; no much larger clone differs at one position.

The method behind the library was 5' RACE. TCRdb lists the instrument as Illumina HiSeq 2500. A second PCR of about 7 to 12 cycles was run with a J-beta primer mix and a sample-barcoded 5' primer. Each TCR beta cDNA molecule received a unique molecular identifier from a template-switch 5' adaptor carrying 12 random nucleotides. At least 2.5 million CDR3-containing paired-end reads were obtained from each sample. All of the RNA was converted into first-strand cDNA using the Mint cDNA synthesis kit, with a TRBC-specific oligonucleotide serving as the primer. Following uracil-DNA glycosylase treatment, all cDNA underwent a first 18-cycle PCR with the universal primers M1SS and BC2_uni_R. The original pipeline was this. For normalization, 1 million high-quality reads, each with a distinct molecular identifier, were randomly selected from each sample. Instead of being binned into consensus sequences, reads with shared molecular identifiers were discarded. MiTCR, set to a Q25 quality threshold and the strictest error-elimination algorithm, was used for CDR3 identification, clonotype clustering and error correction. A nonparametric unseen species model with Euler transformation was used to estimate lower-bound total TCR beta diversity. TCRdb reworked the public reads: Q25 trimming with fastp, MiXCR clone assembly, productive beta chains retained. Under each unique CDR3 protein, matching rows form one entry showing the most common genes and DNA. In this record, the V and J calls reflect TCRdb's handling and not the investigators' own analysis. Here the sample has nearly 800,000 distinct CDR3 sequences; 56% occur a single time. Roughly 26% of the sample rests with the top ten.

The sample was blood. The sequence links TRBV27 to TRBJ2-5; 8 bases in the junction line up with TRBD1. This clonotype originated in a man aged 35-49 years in good health. The CDR3: CASSLGQGKLHEQYF. The nucleotide sequence reads as follows: TGTGCCAGCAGTTTAGGACAGGGAAAGTTGCATGAGCAGTACTTC.